Each of the 19 T cell receptor beta chains below was sequenced from the same sample in a study of blood T cell repertoires in COVID-19. The assay was immunoSEQ multiplex PCR, and TCRdb's table has in-frame clones only and misses some. This table holds 350,000 to 450,000 clones, about 85% found once. Sequencing used peripheral blood. The receptors were sampled from a young woman with acute or convalescent COVID-19.

The V and J genes are TRBV10-3 and TRBJ2-7; 9 nucleotides agree with TRBD2. The germline V gene encodes CDR1 ENHRY and CDR2 SYGVKD. This CDR3 has 14 amino acids. With V trimmed by 8 bases and J by 2 bases, 7 bases remained unmatched. CDR3 loop: CAIATGGRAYEQYF. The CDR3 nucleotides read TGTGCCATCGCCACAGGCGGGAGGGCCTACGAGCAGTACTTC.

The genes are TRBV19 and TRBJ1-1; D is ambiguous. From germline, CDR1 is LNHDA and CDR2 SQIVND (reference sequence). This CDR3 is 15 amino acids long. V lost 4 bases to trimming and J lost 0 bases, with 12 bases between them. The DNA of the CDR3 is TGTGCCAGTAGTAGTACTGACACCATGAACACTGAAGCTTTCTTT. Its translation is CASSSTDTMNTEAFF.

The table lists this clone with a count of one. The CDR3 sequence: CASSGEGELYTGELFF. The CDR3 bases are TGTGCCAGCAGTGGAGAGGGGGAACTCTACACCGGGGAGCTGTTTTTT. This sequence joins TRBV25-1 and TRBJ2-2, with D perhaps matching TRBD1 (6 bases). The CDR3 runs 16 residues. CDR1 and CDR2 (germline): MGHDK, SYGVNS. V was trimmed by 4 bases and J by 3 bases, leaving 15 bases between them.

The chain links TRBV10-3 to TRBJ1-1; D remains ambiguous. The V gene's germline CDR1 is ENHRY and CDR2 SYGVKD. With 7 bases removed from V and 2 bases from J, the gap between germline ends came to 8 bases. This CDR3 has 12 amino acids. CDR3 coding DNA: TGTGCCATCATGGACTTAAACACTGAAGCTTTCTTT. The encoded protein is CAIMDLNTEAFF.

The chain joins TRBV3-1 (or the pseudogene TRBV3-2) to TRBJ1-2; D uncertain. Per the germline V gene, CDR1 is LGHDT and CDR2 is YNNKEL (reference sequence). The CDR3 runs to 13 residues. V shed 1 base and J shed 4 bases, with 7 bases lying between them. CDR3 nucleotide sequence: TGTGCCAGCAGCCAAGGTATCGGCTATGGCTACACCTTC. Protein sequence: CASSQGIGYGYTF.

Remarks on this clone: Relative to the germline gene, one junction end is altered; a read error may explain this. This same CDR3 is encoded by further DNA sequences in the sample. V and J are TRBV29-1 and TRBJ2-2; D unresolved. Germline lookup yields CDR1 SQVTM and CDR2 ANQGSEA. This CDR3 is built from 14 residues. The chain's CDR3 is CSVGEEGNTGELFF. CDR3 nucleotide sequence: TGCAGTGTTGGCGAGGAAGGGAACACCGGGGAGCTGTTTTTT.

This chain links TRBV4-1 with TRBJ2-2, with 8 positions matching TRBD1. CDR1 MGHRA and CDR2 YSYEKL come from the germline V gene. The ends lost 8 bases at V and 8 bases at J; junction bases unmatched: 7. The CDR3 spans 13 residues. CDR3 DNA: TGCGCCAGCGCCCGACAGGGGCTAGGGGAGCTGTTTTTT. It specifies CASARQGLGELFF.

The chain is built from TRBV5-1 and TRBJ2-7; 7 bases match TRBD1. The ends lost 4 bases at V and 4 bases at J; junction bases unmatched: 8. Germline V gene data show CDR1 as SGHRS and CDR2 as YFSETQ. The CDR3 covers 14 residues. The CDR3: CASSVPGQSYEQYF. The CDR3 nucleotides are TGCGCCAGCAGCGTCCCGGGACAGTCTTACGAGCAGTACTTC.

The chain combines TRBV6-5 with TRBJ2-7; the D gene is possibly TRBD1 (6 bases). Trimming left V 6 bases short and J 2 bases short, with 17 bases between. There are 15 residues in the CDR3. Germline assignment: CDR1 MNHEY and CDR2 SVGAGI. CDR3 residues: CASSKTGTSTYEQYF. The DNA for the CDR3 is TGTGCCAGCAGCAAGACCGGGACATCAACCTACGAGCAGTACTTC.

This clone has only one observation. The chain couples TRBV6-6 to TRBJ2-2; possible D gene TRBD1, 6 bases. Germline-derived CDR1 and CDR2 are MNHNY and SVGAGI (reference sequence). Trimming removed 7 bases at V and 2 bases at J, with 14 bases between. The CDR3 has 15 amino acids. Here the CDR3 reads CASNPTGQNTGELFF. The CDR3 DNA reads as TGTGCCAGCAATCCAACGGGACAAAACACCGGGGAGCTGTTTTTT.

The CDR3 region has the DNA TGTGCCAGCAGCTTGCGGTTTTATGGCAATCAGCCCCAGCATTTT. Translation gives CASSLRFYGNQPQHF. The chain links TRBV5-6 to TRBJ1-5; D ambiguous. Germline V gene data show CDR1 as SGHDT and CDR2 as YYEEEE. This CDR3 is 15 amino acids long. The V end lost 1 base, the J end lost 2 bases, and 10 bases lay between the germline ends.

V gene TRBV5-1 combines with J gene TRBJ2-3; D is ambiguous. The V end was cut by 3 bases, the J end by 0 bases, with 17 bases between. Germline CDR1 reads SGHRS; CDR2 reads YFSETQ. This CDR3 is 17 amino acids long. CDR3 nucleotides: TGCGCCAGCAGCTCAGGCCTACCGCCGGCTAGCACAGATACGCAGTATTTT. This encodes CASSSGLPPASTDTQYF.

The rearrangement uses TRBV19 and TRBJ1-5; no firm D call. This CDR3 region has 16 residues. Trimming pared 0 bases from V and 0 bases from J, leaving 9 bases between. The germline V gene has CDR1 LNHDA and CDR2 SQIVND (reference sequence). DNA of the CDR3: TGTGCCAGTAGTATAGATCGCGGAAATAGCAATCAGCCCCAGCATTTT. Amino acids: CASSIDRGNSNQPQHF.

The V call is TRBV24-1, the J call TRBJ1-5; 9 bases are shared with TRBD1. V lost 9 bases and J lost 0; bases outside the gene matches: 11. This CDR3 contains 17 residues. The germline gives CDR1 KGHDR, CDR2 SFDVKD. In nucleotides, the CDR3 is TGTGCCACCTCAGCCGGGACAGGGAAATATAGCAATCAGCCCCAGCATTTT. Amino acids: CATSAGTGKYSNQPQHF.

The chain joins TRBV2 to TRBJ2-3; 13 positions match TRBD2. CDR3 length: 18 residues. Per germline, CDR1 SNHLY and CDR2 FYNNEI. With 7 bases clipped from V and 0 bases from J, the junction kept 10 bases outside the gene matches. DNA for the CDR3: TGTGCCAGCAAGGAAAAGGGACTAGCGGGGATTAGCACAGATACGCAGTATTTT. This gives the protein CASKEKGLAGISTDTQYF.

Here the CDR3 reads CASSQLTPGSTAFF. DNA for the CDR3: TGTGCCAGCAGCCAGCTAACTCCGGGATCGACAGCTTTCTTT. This sequence joins TRBV14 and TRBJ1-1; D remains unclear. From germline, CDR1 is SGHDN and CDR2 FVKESK. The V end was cut by 3 bases, the J end by 10 bases, with 18 bases between. This CDR3 region has 14 residues. The complete variable domain, with remaining parts taken from reference TRBV14 and TRBJ1-1, reads EAGVTQFPSHSVIEKGQTVTLRCDPISGHDNLYWYRRVMGKEIKFLLHFVKESKQDESGMPNNRFLAERTGGTYSTLKVQPAELEDSGVYFCASSQLTPGSTAFFGQGTRLTVV.

The chain combines TRBV6-5 with TRBJ2-7, with 10 bases aligning to TRBD1. V was pared by 7 bases and J by 6 bases, with 6 bases of the junction left unmatched. Germline assignment: CDR1 MNHEY and CDR2 SVGAGI. This CDR3 has 13 amino acids. This CDR3 is CASMETGGSEQYF. CDR3 bases: TGTGCCAGCATGGAGACAGGGGGCAGCGAGCAGTACTTC.

This sequence joins TRBV11-2 and TRBJ1-3; D uncertain. The germline V gene has CDR1 SGHAT and CDR2 FQNNGV. V lost 1 base, J lost 8 bases, and 6 bases lay in between. This CDR3 comprises 12 residues. The CDR3 DNA sequence: TGTGCCAGCAGCTTAGTCCCCGACACCATATATTTT. Its translation is CASSLVPDTIYF.

The gene calls are TRBV13 and TRBJ2-1, with D unresolved. Trimming stripped 1 base from V and 4 bases from J, with 5 bases between. The CDR3 consists of 13 residues. Looked up from germline, CDR1 is PRHDT and CDR2 is FYEKMQ (reference sequence). The CDR3 here is CASSLAGYNEQFF. DNA for the CDR3: TGTGCCAGCAGCTTAGCCGGGTACAATGAGCAGTTCTTC.